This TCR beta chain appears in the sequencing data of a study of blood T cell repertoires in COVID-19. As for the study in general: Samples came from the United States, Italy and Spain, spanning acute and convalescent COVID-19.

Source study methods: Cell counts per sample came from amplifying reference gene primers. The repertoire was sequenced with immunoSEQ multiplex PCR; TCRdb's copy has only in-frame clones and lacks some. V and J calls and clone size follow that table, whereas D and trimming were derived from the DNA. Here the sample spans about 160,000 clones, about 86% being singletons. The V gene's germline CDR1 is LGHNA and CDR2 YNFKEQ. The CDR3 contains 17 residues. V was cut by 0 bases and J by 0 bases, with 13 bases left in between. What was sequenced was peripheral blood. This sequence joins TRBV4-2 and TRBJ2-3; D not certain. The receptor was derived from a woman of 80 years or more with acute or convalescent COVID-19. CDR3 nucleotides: TGTGCCAGCAGCCAAGATTCGACTGTATCTAGCACAGATACGCAGTATTTT. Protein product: CASSQDSTVSSTDTQYF.